Given below is one T cell receptor beta chain in context. The table lists this clone with a few counts. What antigen it recognizes has not been identified. No base quality values were provided; no much bigger clone lies one nucleotide off. The entry originates in a study of cytomegalovirus exposure and HLA in healthy donors (dated by TCRdb to about 2017). Background on the whole study: An earlier analysis of roughly 630 of the donors reported 250 to 300 Gb of sequence data and roughly 100 million unique TCR beta sequences from about 200 million T cells. Among over 350 genotyped donors of the cohort, an average of approximately 230,000 unique TCR beta nucleotide sequences were sequenced per donor, around 18% of them non-productive. A later analysis re-analyzed previously published TCR beta repertoires from roughly 690 donors and added high-resolution HLA genotyping to study TCR occurrence patterns. To decide whether each TCR beta V gene segment behaved as functional or pseudogenic, an earlier analysis of 587 of the donors relied on high-throughput TCR beta sequencing. The study aimed to test whether cataloging public T cell receptors could reveal signatures of past pathogen exposure. Of the roughly 420 genotyped donors, over 80% were placed in the genetic ancestry cluster associated with self-reported Caucasian donors. Besides the first cohort of hundreds of subjects, a separate validation cohort made up of roughly 120 different subjects was used. Every discovery cohort repertoire had been produced on one sequencing platform. Donor age, sex, ethnicity and CMV serostatus were collected together with the repertoire data. The study combined high-throughput TCR immunosequencing, statistical association of individual TCRs with disease status, and machine learning to predict cytomegalovirus infection status. Rather than using new phenotypic data, the later analysis identified candidate immune exposures from TCR beta sequences and from how often those sequences occurred across donors. HLA typing included class I and class II loci at four-digit resolution. Approximately 300 gigabases of sequencing data and roughly 81 million unique TCR sequences made up an early release that covered 500 to 650 HLA-typed donors. Typing coverage differed by locus: A, B, C, DRB1 and DQB1 were typed in about 620-630 donors, DQA1 in approximately 520, DPA1 in 600 to 610, and DPB1 in 400 to 480. Because of strong linkage in the cohort, roughly five DR-DQ haplotypes were treated as single units for association and clustering. The study profiled the T cell repertoires of hundreds of subjects by immunosequencing and related them to cytomegalovirus serostatus. In a later genetic analysis, genome-wide SNP genotypes for about 65% of the roughly 700 donors were used, and that subset was treated as a discovery cohort.

The cohort was made up of several hundred healthy bone marrow donors. All cohort members were sampled while nominally healthy, although unrecorded immune exposures were likely present. The donor tested CMV seropositive, placing the donor among the 250 to 350 seropositive members of the cohort. Each donor provided a peripheral blood sample, and peripheral blood mononuclear cells were used for TCR beta sequencing. Genomic DNA extraction from the blood cell samples was performed with the Qiagen DNeasy Blood Extraction Kit. The paper's findings and limits, for the study overall: Linkage disequilibrium might explain the correlated functional status among segregating V segments, but an unknown experimental factor could not be excluded. The authors suggested that the approach could potentially be generalized to other disease states and immunological phenotypes. According to a later analysis, most CMV-associated TCR beta chains appeared to be HLA-restricted, and the HLA associations seemed to be driven largely by CMV exposure. Some IMGT-functional V segments, including TRBV6-2 and TRBV6-3, could not be told apart with the 87-base-pair reads, so those segments were excluded. In a later genetic analysis, fewer N-insertions in productive TCRs were reported among donors in an Asian-associated ancestry cluster than the roughly 700-donor mean. Because counts were too low, approximately 18 rarely observed V segments, including chromosome 9 orphons, were excluded from the earlier analysis of 587 of the donors. While some public TCRs were present in many individuals, most TCR sequences turned up only very rarely across donors. Assigning TCR associations to individual alleles was difficult when HLA alleles, especially DR and DQ, strongly co-occurred. Sequencing depth was assumed to be roughly uniform across donors in the presence/absence analyses, though that assumption may not hold. A further reported finding was that TCR beta sequences accurately predicted the HLA-A and HLA-B alleles for most subjects in the first cohort. The classifier was reported to diagnose cytomegalovirus status with high specificity and sensitivity in both the original cohort and the validation cohort. CMV serostatus was the only immune exposure information available for the cohort. A later analysis found that HLA-associated TCR beta chains were more clonally expanded and had lower generation probabilities than equally common non-associated chains. V-gene and J-gene trimming of TCR beta chains was associated with a missense DCLRE1C variant in a later genetic analysis, and the association was replicated in an independent cohort. A cluster of highly shared sequence variants was judged likely to represent a technical artifact of the sequencing pipeline. In a later analysis, TCR association rates were found to vary across HLA loci, with the most associated TCRs seen for DRB1 alleles and the fewest for HLA-C alleles. Because some donors lacked HLA typing at each locus, the association tests relied only on the typed subset. In a later analysis, around 17,000 TCR beta sequences were associated with specific HLA alleles at a false discovery rate of 0.05. Broadly in line with IMGT annotations, most TCR beta V segments showed up in productive rearrangements about 87% or about 30% of the time in an earlier analysis of several hundred of the donors. The cohort was sequenced for TCR beta chains only, and without alpha or paired-chain data the features that could be detected were limited. The study listed around 160 TCR beta chains as associated with cytomegalovirus. A few of the identified cytomegalovirus-associated TCR beta chains were confirmed in vitro to be specific for cytomegalovirus antigens. In a later analysis, several top co-occurrence clusters were reported to appear linked to parvovirus B19, influenza, CMV and Epstein-Barr virus.

Libraries came from the immunoSEQ multiplex PCR assay. For the multiplex PCR, a mixture combining 60 forward primers for TCR Vbeta segments and 13 reverse primers for TCR Jbeta segments was used. Amplification of the CDR3 region of rearranged TCR beta genes was performed with a multiplex PCR assay on genomic DNA. The amplified TCR beta libraries were sequenced on the Illumina HiSeq System as 87-base-pair reads. In the authors' own workflow: Across the roughly 670 repertoires, a later analysis counted 80 million or so unique TCR beta chains, approximately 12 million of which were shared by at least two donors. Raw reads were error-corrected and collapsed into unique sequences by a nearest-neighbor algorithm in which closely related sequences were merged to remove PCR and sequencing errors. CDR3 sequences were aligned to IMGT reference sequences to assign V, D and J gene segments. For a sequence to be retained, a match of at least six nucleotides to both a V gene segment and a J gene segment was required. Rearrangements were called productive when the CDR3 lacked stop codons and stayed in frame with V and J; all others were non-productive. Following IMGT convention, CDR3 was defined as the stretch from the second conserved V-encoded cysteine up to the conserved J-encoded phenylalanine. In an earlier analysis of more than 550 of the donors, sequences lacking an unambiguous match to a single V gene segment were excluded. In an earlier analysis of roughly 600 of the donors, a V segment was called functional when productive rearrangements were above 56.7%, and segregating when the standard deviation between donors exceeded 5%. A statistical classification framework was built to diagnose cytomegalovirus status from the catalog of TCR beta chain sequences. In a later analysis, TCR nucleotide sequences were compared against IMGT/GENE-DB human TR gene sequences so that V and J genes could be assigned. A later analysis assigned CDR3 sequences and most-parsimonious VDJ recombination scenarios with the TCRdist pipeline. In a later analysis, each TCR beta chain was defined by its CDR3 amino acid sequence together with its V-gene family, and reads without a unique V-gene family were excluded. As a way to deal with suspected cross-contamination and a sequencing artifact, a later analysis dropped approximately 590 nucleotide sequences that were highly shared and had low generation probability. For each public chain, a later analysis derived a clonal expansion index from normalized ranks of inferred template counts within each repertoire. In a later analysis, generation probabilities were computed with a VDJ recombination model fitted to out-of-frame rearrangements, and the resulting probabilities were checked against IGoR. In a later analysis, TCR-TCR, TCR-HLA and TCR-CMV co-occurrence was scored with hypergeometric tests, and a repertoire-size bias correction was applied to TCR pairs. To estimate false discovery rates, a later analysis permuted the HLA or CMV assignments 20 times. In a later analysis, co-occurring TCRs were grouped using DBSCAN, and TCRdist sequence similarity was added for clustering within HLA-allele-positive subsets. For co-occurrence clustering, repertoires with fewer than 30,000 or more than 120,000 public chains were excluded, along with several repertoires with anomalous nucleotide sharing. TCRdb took this table from immuneACCESS and kept in-frame rearrangements with V and J called. Such tables lack part of the clones; where checked against another copy, unresolved V genes explain under half of the gap, and the rest is unexplained. V, J and clone size are those of that table, while D and trimming were read from the DNA. Recorded for this sample are approximately 100,000 clones; 50% to 65% of them occurred a single time. The top ten hold 3.5% to 4% of the sample.

The CDR3 holds 16 amino acids from the cysteine to the phenylalanine. Only the CDR3 DNA stays, 48 bases, in frame from base 1. From the germline V gene (reference sequence), CDR1 is SEHNR and CDR2 is FQNEAQ. Trimming at the junction amounts to 4 bases on V and 0 bases on J, and the germline ends lie 13 bases apart. The V and J segments used are TRBV7-9 and TRBJ2-1, with a weak D call of TRBD2 (6 bases match). The sequencing sample was made of PBMCs. The receptor was isolated from a man aged 30 to 39 in good health and CMV-seropositive. The nucleotide sequence reads as follows: TGTGCCAGCAGCTCATCGGGACTGAGCTCCTACAATGAGCAGTTCTTC. Its protein product is CASSSSGLSSYNEQFF.